Listed here are 15 T cell receptor beta chains from one sample, sequenced in a study of radiotherapy plus CTLA-4 blockade in lung cancer. Here immunoSEQ multiplex PCR was the method, and the copy in TCRdb shows in-frame clones only, minus some. The sample includes 52,000 or so clones, approximately 84% of them seen just once. The material was peripheral blood, obtained from a patient treated with radiotherapy plus ipilimumab. These receptors all come from a human donor with non-small cell lung cancer whose response to radiotherapy plus ipilimumab could not be evaluated.

The gene calls are TRBV6-5 and TRBJ1-1, with a weak D call TRBD1 (5 bases). V lost 7 bases and J lost 3, with 18 bases in between. Germline V CDR1 and CDR2: MNHEY, SVGAGI. The CDR3 contains 15 residues. The CDR3 loop reads CASTAFGGGYTEAFF. The CDR3 nucleotides read TGTGCCAGCACCGCCTTCGGGGGGGGGTACACTGAAGCTTTCTTT.

In DNA, the CDR3 is TGTGCCAGTAGTATCCGACAGCTCAATCAGCCCCAGCATTTT. Translated: CASSIRQLNQPQHF. The chain recombines TRBV19 with TRBJ1-5; D is possibly TRBD1 (5 bases). Trimming removed 3 bases at V and 3 bases at J, with 9 bases between. The CDR3 totals 14 residues. CDR1 LNHDA and CDR2 SQIVND come from the germline V gene (reference sequence).

This rearrangement joins TRBV29-1 to TRBJ1-2; D perhaps matches TRBD1 (5 bases). With 4 bases removed from V and 3 bases from J, the gap between germline ends came to 15 bases. The CDR3 loop spans 14 amino acids. Germline V gives CDR1 SQVTM, CDR2 ANQGSEA. The CDR3 sequence is CSVGGGEFDYGYTF. The CDR3 region has the DNA TGCAGCGTTGGGGGCGGGGAATTTGACTATGGCTACACCTTC.

The V call is TRBV15, the J call TRBJ1-2; D gene uncertain. Trimming cost V 5 bases and J 1 base, with 8 bases left between them. Germline values: CDR1 LNHNV, CDR2 YYDKDF (reference sequence). The length of the CDR3 is 13 residues. CDR3 nucleotides: TGTGCCACCAGCGCGGACTTTAACTATGGCTACACCTTC. This encodes CATSADFNYGYTF.

This chain connects TRBV15 to TRBJ2-1; a weak D match, TRBD1 (7 bases). This CDR3 region has 14 residues. V was trimmed by 3 bases and J by 5 bases, leaving 11 bases between them. Per germline, CDR1 LNHNV and CDR2 YYDKDF (reference sequence). DNA of the CDR3: TGTGCCACCAGCAGGGACAGGACTAACAATGAGCAGTTCTTC. This gives the protein CATSRDRTNNEQFF.

The genes are TRBV5-4 and TRBJ1-4; D is unclear. CDR1 and CDR2 (germline): SGHNT, YYREEE (reference sequence). Between the trimmed V and J ends, which lost 4 bases and 10 bases, there was a span of 11 bases. The CDR3 runs to 12 residues. The CDR3 region is CASSQPPGKLFF. Written as DNA, the CDR3 is TGTGCCAGCAGCCAACCGCCGGGAAAACTGTTTTTT.

This CDR3 is CASSAGGSSYNEQFF. In nucleotides, the CDR3 is TGCGCCAGCAGCGCAGGGGGGAGCTCCTACAATGAGCAGTTCTTC. The chain carries TRBV4-3 and TRBJ2-1; TRBD1 might be the D (7 bases). The germline V gene encodes CDR1 LGHNA and CDR2 YSLEER. V lost 5 bases and J 0 bases, leaving 11 bases between the germline ends. The length of the CDR3 is 15 residues.

V usage is TRBV18 and J usage is TRBJ1-4; TRBD1 agrees at 9 bases. V lost 0 bases and J lost 0; bases outside the gene matches: 11. The CDR3 sequence is 20 residues long. Per germline, CDR1 KGHSH and CDR2 LQKENI. The CDR3 DNA reads as TGTGCCAGCTCACCACCATTCCGACAGGGGGTCGGCCCAACTAATGAAAAACTGTTTTTT. Encoded protein: CASSPPFRQGVGPTNEKLFF.

The chain combines TRBV29-1 with TRBJ2-7; D call uncertain. This CDR3 has 15 residues. The germline gives CDR1 SQVTM, CDR2 ANQGSEA. Trimming cost V 0 bases and J 4 bases, with 16 bases left between them. The CDR3 DNA reads TGCAGCGTTGAAGATCCAACCTCCGCGGCTTACGAGCAGTACTTC. Encoded protein: CSVEDPTSAAYEQYF.

This chain joins TRBV4-1 and TRBJ2-3, with D perhaps TRBD1 (6 bases). The germline V gene encodes CDR1 MGHRA and CDR2 YSYEKL. V lost 5 bases and J 1 base, leaving 22 bases between the germline ends. The CDR3 totals 18 residues. CDR3 DNA: TGCGCCAGCAGCATAGAAGGGGCGGACAGACGACGCACAGATACGCAGTATTTT. This codes for CASSIEGADRRRTDTQYF.

This clone was picked up a small number of times. The chain recombines TRBV7-2 with TRBJ2-2; the D is unclear. From germline, CDR1 is SGHTA and CDR2 FQGNSA. The CDR3 extends over 15 amino acids. The V end lost 5 bases, the J end lost 6 bases, and 16 bases lay between the germline ends. The CDR3 DNA follows: TGTGCCAGCAGCCCGCTCCGCCTAGAGGCCGGGGAGCTGTTTTTT. Residues: CASSPLRLEAGELFF.

V is TRBV6-6 and J is TRBJ2-5; 7 nucleotides match TRBD2. The V gene's germline CDR1 is MNHNY and CDR2 SVGAGI (reference sequence). The CDR3 is 15 residues long. V lost 6 bases to trimming and J lost 4 bases; unmatched junction nucleotides: 11. CDR3 amino acids: CASSPAWSGGETQYF. CDR3 in DNA: TGTGCCAGCAGCCCCGCGTGGTCGGGAGGAGAGACCCAGTACTTC.

V gene TRBV28 combines with J gene TRBJ2-3; TRBD1 is a possible D gene (6 bases). From germline, CDR1 is MDHEN and CDR2 SYDVKM. Trimming removed 3 bases at V and 0 bases at J, with 13 bases between. The CDR3 consists of 16 residues. The CDR3 protein is CASSFFQGMSTDTQYF. The CDR3 DNA reads as TGTGCCAGCAGTTTCTTCCAGGGGATGAGCACAGATACGCAGTATTTT.

The V and J genes are TRBV28 and TRBJ2-7; 11 bases align to TRBD2. Germline CDR1 and CDR2: MDHEN and SYDVKM. CDR3 length: 16 residues. V gave up 5 bases and J gave up 4 bases; unmatched junction bases: 10. CDR3 in amino acids: CASSGTSGSAWYEQYF. CDR3 bases: TGTGCCAGCAGTGGTACTAGCGGGAGCGCCTGGTACGAGCAGTACTTC.

This chain uses TRBV19 with TRBJ1-3; D is unclear. The CDR3 is 16 residues long. V was clipped by 8 bases and J by 0 bases, with 17 bases between them. CDR1 LNHDA and CDR2 SQIVND come from the germline V gene (reference sequence). This CDR3 is CASRVRDTFSGNTIYF. CDR3 in DNA: TGTGCCAGTCGTGTTCGCGACACCTTCTCTGGAAACACCATATATTTT.